This T cell receptor beta chain came from a study of T cell changes during pregnancy in multiple sclerosis. The length of the CDR3 is 16 residues. The germline V gene encodes CDR1 SGHVS and CDR2 FQNEAQ. V lost 7 bases, J lost 9 bases, and 14 bases stayed unmatched. The protocol was immunoSEQ multiplex PCR, while the TCRdb copy is restricted to in-frame clones and leaves out a portion. The table has tens of thousands of clones, about 92% seen once; the top ten hold 2.5% to 3.5%. The source of this sequence is a female donor in good health, enrolled as a control in a pregnancy study. The chain employs TRBV7-8 and TRBJ2-2, with TRBD1 identical over 10 bases. This specimen was peripheral blood, taken in the third trimester of pregnancy. The CDR3 region is CASTSRRDRGHRELFF. CDR3 coding DNA: TGTGCCAGCACCTCCCGCCGGGACAGGGGCCACCGGGAGCTGTTTTTT.